This TCR beta chain was captured by sequencing in a study of T cell repertoires in ileal Crohn's disease. On the study more broadly: All patients had surgery for stricturing (61%) or penetrating (about 40%) disease.

From germline, CDR1 is SGHRS and CDR2 YFSETQ. The V end lost 0 bases, the J end lost 7 bases, and 8 bases lay between the germline ends. This CDR3 is built from 13 residues. TCRdb's table, derived via immunoSEQ multiplex PCR, lists solely in-frame clones and lacks some. This sample yields more than 8,500 clones, of which roughly 78% are seen a single time; around 19% belongs to the top ten. Study-wide points: Within the first postoperative year, endoscopy came at median roughly seven months.

Comments on this clone: What it recognizes is unknown.

The time point was: neoterminal ileum biopsy at postoperative endoscopy, about 6 months after surgery. The clonotype originates from an adult with Crohn's disease. The chain links TRBV5-1 to TRBJ2-1, with D unresolved. Sample: ileal tissue. The CDR3 coding sequence is TGCGCCAGCAGCTTGGGACTGGCAAATGAGCAGTTCTTC. As protein: CASSLGLANEQFF. Together with reference TRBV5-1 and TRBJ2-1, the CDR3 gives the full variable domain: KAGVTQTPRYLIKTRGQQVTLSCSPISGHRSVSWYQQTPGQGLQFLFEYFSETQRNKGNFPGRFSGRQFSNSRSEMNVSTLELGDSALYLCASSLGLANEQFFGPGTRLTVL.